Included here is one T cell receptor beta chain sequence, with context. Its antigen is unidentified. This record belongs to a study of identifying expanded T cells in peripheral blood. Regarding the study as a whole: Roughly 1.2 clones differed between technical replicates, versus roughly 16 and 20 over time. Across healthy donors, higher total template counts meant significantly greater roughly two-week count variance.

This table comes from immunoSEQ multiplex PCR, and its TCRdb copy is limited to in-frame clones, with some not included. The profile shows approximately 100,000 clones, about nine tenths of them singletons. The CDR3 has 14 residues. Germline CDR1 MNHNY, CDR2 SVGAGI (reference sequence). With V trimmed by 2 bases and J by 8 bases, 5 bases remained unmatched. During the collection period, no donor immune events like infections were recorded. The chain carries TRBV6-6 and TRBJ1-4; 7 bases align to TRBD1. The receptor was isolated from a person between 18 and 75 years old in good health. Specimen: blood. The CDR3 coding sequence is TGTGCCAGCAGTTACGTAGGGGGCGAGGAAAAACTGTTTTTT. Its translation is CASSYVGGEEKLFF.